The 13 T cell receptor beta chains below come from one sample, sequenced in a study of blood T cell repertoires in COVID-19. Method: immunoSEQ multiplex PCR; TCRdb's copy keeps in-frame clones and lacks some. The sample has over 200,000 clones; 85% to 90% are singletons. Sequences were obtained from PBMCs or T cells enriched from blood (not recorded which). All receptors come from a woman aged 25 to 39 with acute COVID-19.

This clone was observed once. The chain links TRBV7-9 to TRBJ2-3, with 12 bases lining up with TRBD2. V dropped 4 bases and J dropped 3; count of bases not matched to a gene: 5. Germline lookup yields CDR1 SEHNR and CDR2 FQNEAQ (reference sequence). The CDR3 extends over 16 amino acids. In DNA form, the CDR3 reads TGTGCCAGCAGCTCCGGACTAGCGGGGCGGACAGATACGCAGTATTTT. It codes for CASSSGLAGRTDTQYF.

The chain is built from TRBV6-4 and TRBJ2-1; TRBD2 agrees at 9 bases. The CDR3 totals 14 residues. Losses at the gene ends were 2 bases for V and 9 bases for J; bases not matched to a gene: 5. Looked up from germline, CDR1 is MRHNA and CDR2 is SNTAGT. The CDR3 loop is CASSDGLAFGEQFF. CDR3 bases: TGTGCCAGCAGTGACGGACTAGCGTTTGGTGAGCAGTTCTTC.

Only a few counts were recorded for this clone. The rearrangement uses TRBV7-9 and TRBJ2-1; 11 bases line up with TRBD1. The germline gives CDR1 SEHNR, CDR2 FQNEAQ (reference sequence). The CDR3 sequence is 16 residues long. V lost 5 bases and J lost 5; bases outside the gene matches: 8. The CDR3 region is CASSPGTGGIDNEQFF. CDR3 nucleotide sequence: TGTGCCAGCAGCCCGGGGACAGGGGGTATCGACAATGAGCAGTTCTTC.

Here the CDR3 DNA reads TGTGCCAGTAGTGTCCAATCCAGGGGGCGCACCGGGGAGCTGTTTTTT. Amino acids: CASSVQSRGRTGELFF. The chain recombines TRBV19 with TRBJ2-2, with TRBD1 matching 8 bases. CDR1 and CDR2 (germline): LNHDA, SQIVND (reference sequence). The V segment lost 5 bases and the J segment 4 bases; nucleotides outside the gene matches: 9. There are 16 residues in the CDR3.

This chain uses TRBV30 with TRBJ2-3; TRBD1 might be the D (5 bases). CDR1 GTSNPN and CDR2 SVGIG come from the germline V gene (reference sequence). The CDR3 has 14 residues. Trimming left V 4 bases short and J 0 bases short, with 11 bases between. DNA for the CDR3: TGTGCCTGGACGAGACAGTCTAGCACAGATACGCAGTATTTT. Its translation: CAWTRQSSTDTQYF.

V and J are TRBV19 and TRBJ1-5; weak D call: TRBD1 (5 bases). Trimming took off 6 bases at V and 2 bases at J, with 14 bases between the two ends. CDR1 LNHDA and CDR2 SQIVND come from the germline V gene (reference sequence). The CDR3 has 15 residues. CDR3 sequence reads: CASRLRGSGNQPQHF. In DNA form, the CDR3 reads TGTGCCAGTAGGTTAAGGGGTTCGGGCAATCAGCCCCAGCATTTT.

This sequence joins TRBV7-9 and TRBJ1-4; the D is unclear. Germline V gene data show CDR1 as SEHNR and CDR2 as FQNEAQ (reference sequence). CDR3 length: 16 residues. V lost 6 bases, J lost 10 bases, and 24 bases lay in between. DNA for the CDR3: TGTGCCAGCAGTTCCGACATAATCTCCCTGGCTGGAAAACTGTTTTTT. Its protein product is CASSSDIISLAGKLFF.

V gene TRBV30 combines with J gene TRBJ1-1, with D uncertain. The CDR3 has 14 amino acids. V was cut by 7 bases and J by 6 bases, with 21 bases left in between. In germline, CDR1 is GTSNPN, CDR2 SVGIG (reference sequence). The CDR3: CALIPGIVNSEAFF. In DNA, the CDR3 is TGTGCCTTGATACCGGGGATTGTTAACTCTGAAGCTTTCTTT. The full variable domain, completed using reference TRBV30 and TRBJ1-1, is SQTIHQWPATLVQPVGSPLSLECTVEGTSNPNLYWYRQAAGRGLQLLFYSVGIGQISSEVPQNLSASRPQDRQFILSSKKLLLSDSGFYLCALIPGIVNSEAFFGQGTRLTVV.

This rearrangement joins TRBV4-1 to TRBJ1-2, with 12 nucleotides matching TRBD1. V was pared by 5 bases and J by 8 bases, with 12 bases of the junction left unmatched. The length of the CDR3 is 16 residues. The germline V gene encodes CDR1 MGHRA and CDR2 YSYEKL. The CDR3, as DNA: TGCGCCAGCAGCTATCGACCGGGACAGGGGGCAGGAGGCTACACCTTC. It translates to CASSYRPGQGAGGYTF.

This rearrangement joins TRBV27 to TRBJ2-3; 7 positions match TRBD1. Trimming took 4 bases from V and 5 from J; bases not matched to a gene: 3. CDR1 MNHEY and CDR2 SMNVEV come from the germline V gene (reference sequence). The CDR3 sequence is 13 residues long. The chain's CDR3 is CASSWDRGDTQYF. The CDR3 DNA is TGTGCCAGCAGTTGGGACAGAGGAGATACGCAGTATTTT.

The chain uses TRBV4-1 and TRBJ2-3; 12 nucleotides align to TRBD2. The V segment lost 2 bases and the J segment 0 bases; nucleotides outside the gene matches: 6. CDR1 is MGHRA and CDR2 is YSYEKL in the germline V gene. The CDR3 spans 18 residues. The CDR3 nucleotides read TGCGCCAGCAGCCAAAGGCTAGCGGGGGGGACTAGCACAGATACGCAGTATTTT. It encodes CASSQRLAGGTSTDTQYF.

This chain connects TRBV29-1 to TRBJ2-7; D is undetermined. Germline assignment: CDR1 SQVTM and CDR2 ANQGSEA. V dropped 6 bases and J dropped 0 bases, with 12 bases sitting between them. The CDR3 is 13 amino acids. In DNA form, the CDR3 reads TGCAGCGTGAGTGGGCCAAACTCCTACGAGCAGTACTTC. Protein product: CSVSGPNSYEQYF.

V gene TRBV6-5 combines with J gene TRBJ1-1, with D unresolved. V was cut by 2 bases and J by 3 bases, with 7 bases left in between. Germline assignment: CDR1 MNHEY and CDR2 SVGAGI. The CDR3 runs 13 residues. CDR3 residues: CASSYGEYTEAFF. CDR3 sequence (DNA): TGTGCCAGCAGTTACGGGGAGTACACTGAAGCTTTCTTT.